The rows below give T cell receptor beta chains drawn from one sample of a study of blood T cell repertoires in COVID-19. The data were produced by immunoSEQ multiplex PCR, yet TCRdb's version contains in-frame clones alone and is incomplete. Of a few hundred thousand clones in the sample, about 83% were seen once. The sequencing sample was made of peripheral blood. The receptors here all came from a man aged 45-65 years with active or convalescent COVID-19. CDR3s include the opening cysteine and the closing phenylalanine or tryptophan. A D gene is named only where the DNA matches it firmly. The listing skips clone size in some rows; elsewhere it reads once, few, many or a size class.

D gene	V gene	clone size	J gene	CDR3 DNA	CDR3 protein
NA	TRBV25-1	NA	TRBJ1-2	TGTGCCAGCAGTGAATCCCCCCAGCGGGACACTGGCTACACCTTC	CASSESPQRDTGYTF
TRBD2	TRBV6-5	few	TRBJ2-7	TGTGCCAGCAGTCGCGGATCAGCGGGGAGAGAGCAGTACTTC	CASSRGSAGREQYF
TRBD2	TRBV5-4	NA	TRBJ2-7	TGTGCCAGCAGCTTGGCTGGGGGAGGGACTAGCGGTTACGAGCAGTACTTC	CASSLAGGGTSGYEQYF
NA	TRBV2	NA	TRBJ2-3	TGTGCCAGCAGTCCTCTTCTCAGCACAGATACGCAGTATTTT	CASSPLLSTDTQYF
TRBD1	TRBV19	NA	TRBJ1-5	TGTGCCAGTAGTATTTTCGGGACAGGGACCAGCAGCAATCAGCCCCAGCATTTT	CASSIFGTGTSSNQPQHF
TRBD1	TRBV6-5	NA	TRBJ1-5	TGTGCCAGCAGAGGAACAGGGGGCAATCAGCCCCAGCATTTT	CASRGTGGNQPQHF
NA	TRBV10-1	NA	TRBJ2-5	TGCGCCAGCAGTGAAACCTTACAGGGTCAAGAGACCCAGTACTTC	CASSETLQGQETQYF
TRBD1	TRBV27	NA	TRBJ2-7	TGTGCCAGCAGTTCTCACCGGACAGGGCTCTACGAGCAGTACTTC	CASSSHRTGLYEQYF
NA	TRBV11-2	NA	TRBJ1-1	TGTGCCAGCAGCCGCGGAATCGGGGGGCGTACTGAAGCTTTCTTT	CASSRGIGGRTEAFF
NA	TRBV6-6	once	TRBJ1-5	TGTGCCAGCAGTTACCTCCTGCCAGGGTATAATCAGCCCCAGCATTTT	CASSYLLPGYNQPQHF
TRBD1	TRBV11-2	NA	TRBJ1-2	TGTGCCAGCAGCTTAGGAATTGGACAGGAGGTATACACCTTC	CASSLGIGQEVYTF
NA	TRBV7-9	NA	TRBJ2-3	TGTGCCAGCAGCTTGGAGGGGGCGCGAGCAGATACGCAGTATTTT	CASSLEGARADTQYF
NA	TRBV5-1	NA	TRBJ2-5	TGCGCCAGCAGCTTGGAATCGGGGAGATTGAAGACCCAGTACTTC	CASSLESGRLKTQYF
NA	TRBV3-1/TRBV3-2	NA	TRBJ2-7	TGTGCCAGCAGCCAGGGGGGAAGCGGGCCCACCTACGAGCAGTACTTC	CASSQGGSGPTYEQYF
TRBD1	TRBV28	NA	TRBJ1-1	TGTGCCAGCAGTTTCCTCATGGACAGGGTAGGTGAAGCTTTCTTT	CASSFLMDRVGEAFF
TRBD1	TRBV5-1	NA	TRBJ1-2	TGCGCCAGCAGCTTTGGACAGGTTTATGGCTACACCTTC	CASSFGQVYGYTF
TRBD1	TRBV10-3	NA	TRBJ1-2	TGTGCCATCAGGGGGACAGGGGCTCACTATGGCTACACCTTC	CAIRGTGAHYGYTF
TRBD2	TRBV11-2	NA	TRBJ2-3	TGTGCCAGCAGCTTAGAGCGGGGGGCCGATACGCAGTATTTT	CASSLERGADTQYF
NA	TRBV10-3	NA	TRBJ1-1	TGTGCCATCAGTGAGTCGATAACGGCAGGAGAAGCTTTCTTT	CAISESITAGEAFF
NA	TRBV6-1	NA	TRBJ2-1	TGTGCCAGCAGTGAAGCAGGCCCATGGAGCTCCTACAATGAGCAGTTCTTC	CASSEAGPWSSYNEQFF
NA	TRBV27	NA	TRBJ1-2	TGTGCCAGCAAACAGTCAAATAACTATGGCTACACCTTC	CASKQSNNYGYTF
TRBD2	TRBV29-1	NA	TRBJ2-1	TGCAGCGCGCTCGGACTAGCTGGCAATGAGCAGTTCTTC	CSALGLAGNEQFF
NA	TRBV30	NA	TRBJ1-5	TGTGCCTGGAGCCGATCCCCTGGCCCCTATCAGCCCCAGCATTTT	CAWSRSPGPYQPQHF